One sample yielded the 24 T cell receptor beta chains listed below, sequenced in a study of blood T cell repertoires in COVID-19. The table came from immunoSEQ multiplex PCR; TCRdb's copy has only in-frame clones and leaves some out. The sample records roughly 330,000 clones, more than 70% being singletons. The specimen was peripheral blood. Receptors were obtained from a woman aged 50 to 60 with acute or convalescent COVID-19.

This clone was found once. The chain couples TRBV19 to TRBJ2-2; D gene ambiguous. The CDR3 extends over 15 amino acids. The V gene's germline CDR1 is LNHDA and CDR2 SQIVND (reference sequence). The V end was cut by 0 bases, the J end by 0 bases, with 5 bases between. CDR3 amino acids: CASSIEGANTGELFF. For the CDR3, the DNA is TGTGCCAGTAGTATAGAGGGCGCGAACACCGGGGAGCTGTTTTTT.

The chain is built from TRBV9 and TRBJ2-6; the D gene is possibly TRBD1 (7 bases). V lost 3 bases, J lost 0 bases, and 13 bases lay in between. The CDR3 has 17 amino acids. Germline loops: CDR1 SGDLS, CDR2 YYNGEE. The CDR3 coding sequence is TGTGCCAGCAGCGGTGGCAGGGGGGACTCTGGGGCCAACGTCCTGACTTTC. Its protein product is CASSGGRGDSGANVLTF.

The chain is built from TRBV28 and TRBJ1-3, with 10 bases lining up with TRBD1. CDR1 and CDR2 (germline): MDHEN, SYDVKM. Losses at the gene ends were 4 bases for V and 10 bases for J; bases not matched to a gene: 7. CDR3 length: 14 residues. The CDR3 sequence is CASSSLGQGETIYF. As DNA, the CDR3 is TGTGCCAGCAGTTCTTTAGGACAGGGGGAAACCATATATTTT.

There are a few counts of this clone. The V call is TRBV5-1, the J call TRBJ1-4, with D uncertain. V gave up 4 bases and J gave up 4 bases, with 11 bases separating them. CDR1 and CDR2 (germline): SGHRS, YFSETQ. The CDR3 covers 14 residues. The CDR3 here is CASSDGGYNEKLFF. Written as DNA, the CDR3 is TGCGCCAGCAGCGACGGCGGGTATAATGAAAAACTGTTTTTT. Full variable domain (missing parts from reference TRBV5-1 and TRBJ1-4): KAGVTQTPRYLIKTRGQQVTLSCSPISGHRSVSWYQQTPGQGLQFLFEYFSETQRNKGNFPGRFSGRQFSNSRSEMNVSTLELGDSALYLCASSDGGYNEKLFFGSGTQLSVL.

This chain uses TRBV27 with TRBJ2-5, with D possibly being TRBD2 (6 bases). The CDR3 length is 14 residues. The germline gives CDR1 MNHEY, CDR2 SMNVEV (reference sequence). The V end lost 4 bases, the J end lost 5 bases, and 14 bases lay between the germline ends. The CDR3 DNA reads TGTGCCAGCAGTTACGGGAGTGGAAGGGAGACCCAGTACTTC. As protein: CASSYGSGRETQYF.

This chain uses TRBV5-1 with TRBJ1-1; 7 nucleotides align to TRBD1. Trimming cost V 0 bases and J 3 bases; bases outside gene matches: 2. There are 14 residues in the CDR3. Germline values: CDR1 SGHRS, CDR2 YFSETQ. CDR3 sequence: CASSLGRGDTEAFF. The CDR3 nucleotides read TGCGCCAGCAGCTTGGGCAGGGGGGACACTGAAGCTTTCTTT.

The J gene is TRBJ2-3, the V gene TRBV4-1; 11 bases are shared with TRBD2. Germline CDR1 is MGHRA and CDR2 is YSYEKL. After removal of 4 bases from V and 3 bases from J, the junction contained 21 bases not matched to a gene. The CDR3 spans 21 residues. Here the CDR3 DNA reads TGCGCCAGCAGCCGGTTTTGGTCACCCCGGAGGCTAGCGGGAGGAACAGATACGCAGTATTTT. It yields the protein CASSRFWSPRRLAGGTDTQYF.

The chain recombines TRBV13 with TRBJ1-1; perhaps TRBD1 as D (5 bases). The V end was cut by 4 bases, the J end by 5 bases, with 11 bases between. Germline CDR1 reads PRHDT; CDR2 reads FYEKMQ (reference sequence). The CDR3 extends over 13 amino acids. CDR3 amino acids: CASSYTGSTEAFF. CDR3 coding DNA: TGTGCCAGCAGCTATACAGGATCTACTGAAGCTTTCTTT.

J is TRBJ2-2 and V is TRBV10-1; no reliable D call. The CDR3 totals 13 residues. Germline loops: CDR1 WNHNN, CDR2 SYGVQD (reference sequence). Trimming shortened V by 6 bases and J by 1 base, and 6 bases separated the two germline ends. As DNA, the CDR3 is TGCGCCAGCAGAACTCGGAACACCGGGGAGCTGTTTTTT. Translating it yields CASRTRNTGELFF.

CDR3 nucleotides: TGTGCCAGCACCTCAGGGCTGGACCAAGAGACCCAGTACTTC. It encodes CASTSGLDQETQYF. The V call is TRBV6-5, the J call TRBJ2-5; D is possibly TRBD1 (5 bases). The V gene lost 7 bases and the J gene lost 0 bases, with 12 bases spanning the gap. This CDR3 is 14 amino acids long. The V gene's germline CDR1 is MNHEY and CDR2 SVGAGI.

The chain has TRBV12-3 or TRBV12-4 and TRBJ2-5; TRBD1 is a possible D gene (5 bases). The CDR3 has 13 amino acids. The V gene lost 6 bases and the J gene lost 4 bases, with 12 bases spanning the gap. In nucleotides, the CDR3 is TGTGCCAGCAGACTGGGGCCGGGAGAGACCCAGTACTTC. This codes for CASRLGPGETQYF.

A single count supports this clone. The rearrangement uses TRBV7-2 and TRBJ2-5, with no clear D. The CDR3 contains 14 residues. Trimming cost V 5 bases and J 2 bases, with 12 bases left between them. CDR1 is SGHTA, CDR2 FQGNSA, per germline. The CDR3: CASSTAVRQETQYF. The CDR3 region has the DNA TGTGCCAGCAGCACCGCGGTACGACAAGAGACCCAGTACTTC.

V usage is TRBV28 and J usage is TRBJ2-7, with 11 positions matching TRBD2. The CDR3 is 14 residues long. Germline CDR1 is MDHEN and CDR2 is SYDVKM. V lost 6 bases, J lost 4 bases, and 5 bases stayed unmatched. CDR3 sequence (DNA): TGTGCCAGCAGGCCCCCTAGCGGGAGGTACGAGCAGTACTTC. Translated: CASRPPSGRYEQYF.

The chain employs TRBV18 and TRBJ1-5; the match to TRBD1 covers 7 bases. Germline V gene sequence: CDR1 KGHSH, CDR2 LQKENI. V shed 2 bases, J shed 1 base, and the junction held 2 bases outside the gene matches. The CDR3 has 15 residues. The chain's CDR3 is CASSPGTASNQPQHF. CDR3 in DNA: TGTGCCAGCTCACCAGGGACAGCCAGCAATCAGCCCCAGCATTTT.

The chain links TRBV6-2 or TRBV6-3 to TRBJ2-3; no firm D call. The CDR3 runs to 14 residues. Deletions cut 3 bases from V and 2 bases from J, with 9 bases between. Germline assignment: CDR1 MNHEY and CDR2 SVGEGT. CDR3 in amino acids: CASSYGPYTDTQYF. As DNA, the CDR3 is TGTGCCAGCAGTTATGGGCCCTACACAGATACGCAGTATTTT.

The count of this clone is one. The chain couples TRBV5-1 to TRBJ2-5, with 8 positions matching TRBD2. Per germline, CDR1 SGHRS and CDR2 YFSETQ. Trimming at V came to 3 bases and at J to 3 bases, leaving 4 bases not matched to a gene. The CDR3 is 14 amino acids. The CDR3 DNA follows: TGCGCCAGCAGCTATGGTAGCGGGAAAGAGACCCAGTACTTC. Translation gives CASSYGSGKETQYF. Combining the CDR3 with reference TRBV5-1 and TRBJ2-5 gives the whole variable domain KAGVTQTPRYLIKTRGQQVTLSCSPISGHRSVSWYQQTPGQGLQFLFEYFSETQRNKGNFPGRFSGRQFSNSRSEMNVSTLELGDSALYLCASSYGSGKETQYFGPGTRLLVL.

The gene calls are TRBV28 and TRBJ2-1, with D perhaps TRBD1 (5 bases). The CDR3 is 15 amino acids. Trimming left V 4 bases short and J 6 bases short, with 16 bases between. Germline CDR1 MDHEN, CDR2 SYDVKM. The CDR3 sequence is CASSSRVVKFNEQFF. The CDR3 DNA is TGTGCCAGCAGTTCCAGGGTGGTCAAGTTCAATGAGCAGTTCTTC.

The chain joins TRBV27 to TRBJ2-1; D might be TRBD2 (6 bases). Trimming shortened V by 0 bases and J by 5 bases, and 17 bases separated the two germline ends. The germline V gene encodes CDR1 MNHEY and CDR2 SMNVEV (reference sequence). There are 17 residues in the CDR3. The CDR3 region has the DNA TGTGCCAGCAGTTTATCGGGGCCGGGACTGCTAAACAATGAGCAGTTCTTC. Translation gives CASSLSGPGLLNNEQFF.

The V and J genes are TRBV19 and TRBJ1-5; 7 bases fit TRBD1. Trimming removed 8 bases from V and 10 bases from J; junction bases left unmatched: 11. Germline CDR1 is LNHDA and CDR2 is SQIVND (reference sequence). This CDR3 has 13 residues. The DNA of the CDR3 is TGTGCCAGTGAACAGGGGTCATACAGACCCCAGCATTTT. It codes for CASEQGSYRPQHF.

The rearrangement joins TRBV30 to TRBJ1-6; no clear D gene. Trimming stripped 5 bases from V and 3 bases from J, with 8 bases between. The CDR3 sequence is 13 residues long. The germline CDR1 and CDR2 sequences are GTSNPN and SVGIG (reference sequence). Here the CDR3 reads CAWLQNYNSPLHF. As DNA, the CDR3 is TGTGCCTGGCTACAGAACTATAATTCACCCCTCCACTTT.

This clone occurred once. The chain has TRBV28 and TRBJ1-3; no definite D call. From germline, CDR1 is MDHEN and CDR2 SYDVKM. The CDR3 has 16 amino acids. V was cut by 6 bases and J by 0 bases, with 15 bases left in between. CDR3 sequence: CASSLLNVASGNTIYF. The DNA for the CDR3 is TGTGCCAGCAGCCTCCTTAACGTGGCCTCTGGAAACACCATATATTTT.

The V call is TRBV7-9, the J call TRBJ2-2; maybe TRBD2 (5 bases). CDR3 size: 15 residues. V was pared by 0 bases and J by 6 bases, with 11 bases between. Germline lookup yields CDR1 SEHNR and CDR2 FQNEAQ (reference sequence). The CDR3 DNA reads TGTGCCAGCAGCTTAGCAGGTCTAGCAGCCGGGGAGCTGTTTTTT. Protein product: CASSLAGLAAGELFF.

The V call is TRBV28, the J call TRBJ1-2; 7 bases line up with TRBD1. The junction had 12 bases not matched to a gene; V was cut back by 4 bases and J by 4 bases. This CDR3 is 16 amino acids long. Per the germline V gene, CDR1 is MDHEN and CDR2 is SYDVKM. The CDR3 loop is CASSSKKGTVSYGYTF. The CDR3 bases are TGTGCCAGCAGTTCGAAAAAAGGGACAGTAAGCTATGGCTACACCTTC.

On this clone: The sample has other DNA sequences that encode this CDR3 too. The rearrangement joins TRBV5-1 to TRBJ2-7; 8 positions agree with TRBD1. J gave up 2 bases and V 0 bases, and 1 base lay outside the gene matches. CDR1 is SGHRS and CDR2 is YFSETQ in the germline V gene. This CDR3 has 14 residues. This CDR3 reads CASSLAGQAYEQYF. DNA of the CDR3: TGCGCCAGCAGCTTGGCGGGACAGGCCTACGAGCAGTACTTC.